Shown below are 16 T cell receptor beta chains from a single sample sequenced in a study of blood T cells in healthy people across ages. Alongside a J-beta primer mix, a sample-barcoded 5' primer served in a second PCR lasting about 7 to 12 cycles. TCRdb reanalysed the 5' RACE reads using MiXCR and keeps one entry per CDR3 protein. Seen here are 380,000 or so distinct CDR3 sequences, 45% to 60% observed once, and the top ten hold approximately 51%. The sequencing sample was made of blood. Receptors were obtained from a man in his fifties or sixties in good health.

The J gene is TRBJ2-3, the V gene TRBV12-3 or TRBV12-4, with 9 bases aligning to TRBD2. Trimming removed 6 bases from V and 5 bases from J; junction bases left unmatched: 15. CDR3 length equals 17 residues. CDR3 sequence (DNA): TGTGCCAGCAGAGCCCCCCGGCGGGGGGGTTGGCGAGATACGCAGTATTTT. Residues: CASRAPRRGGWRDTQYF.

V and J are TRBV9 and TRBJ2-7; TRBD1 aligns across 9 bases. The CDR3 length is 17 residues. Germline V gene lookup returns CDR1 SGDLS and CDR2 YYNGEE. The J segment lost 5 bases and the V segment lost 3 bases, leaving 15 bases of the junction unmatched. CDR3 protein: CASSDNSGTGKSNEQYF. CDR3 sequence (DNA): TGTGCCAGCAGCGATAACTCCGGGACAGGGAAGAGTAACGAGCAGTACTTC. Supplemented by reference TRBV9 and TRBJ2-7, the full variable domain reads DSGVTQTPKHLITATGQRVTLRCSPRSGDLSVYWYQQSLDQGLQFLIQYYNGEERAKGNILERFSAQQFPDLHSELNLSSLELGDSALYFCASSDNSGTGKSNEQYFGPGTRLTVT.

CDR3 amino acids: CASRSARGYEQYF. CDR3 bases: TGTGCCAGCAGGTCGGCCCGAGGCTACGAGCAGTACTTC. The chain couples TRBV12-3 or TRBV12-4 to TRBJ2-1; D is unclear. The tail of the sequence fits TRBJ2-7 better, so the J call may be wrong. This CDR3 contains 13 residues.

The chain combines TRBV6-1 with TRBJ2-7; D uncertain. The V end lost 4 bases, the J end lost 7 bases, and 11 bases lay between the germline ends. Germline CDR1 reads MNHNS; CDR2 reads SASEGT. This CDR3 region has 12 residues. Here the CDR3 DNA reads TGTGCCAGCAGTGGGACCTCGGTAGAGCAGTACTTC. Its translation is CASSGTSVEQYF.

The CDR3 DNA reads as TGTGCCAGCAGACTGACTAGCGGGGCTCAAGAGACCCAGTACTTC. As protein: CASRLTSGAQETQYF. This sequence joins TRBV25-1 and TRBJ2-5; 11 bases line up with TRBD2. Germline CDR1 MGHDK, CDR2 SYGVNS. This CDR3 region has 15 residues. V shed 6 bases and J 2 bases; nucleotides not matched to a gene: 5.

V usage is TRBV19 and J usage is TRBJ1-2; TRBD1 might be the D (5 bases). V lost 6 bases and J lost 4, with 15 bases in between. Germline V gene sequence: CDR1 LNHDA, CDR2 SQIVND (reference sequence). The CDR3 sequence is 14 residues long. The CDR3 here is CASSRRDFSYGYTF. The CDR3 coding sequence is TGTGCCAGTAGCCGCCGGGACTTTTCCTATGGCTACACCTTC.

This clonotype was counted many times. The chain has TRBV6-6 and TRBJ2-1; the D gene is possibly TRBD1 (6 bases). Trimming removed 2 bases at V and 10 bases at J, with 9 bases between. The CDR3 has 12 residues. Germline V gives CDR1 MNHNY, CDR2 SVGAGI (reference sequence). In DNA form, the CDR3 reads TGTGCCAGCAGTTACCCGGGGACAGAGCAGTTCTTC. Translation: CASSYPGTEQFF.

This clonotype was seen only a few times. The chain joins TRBV7-9 to TRBJ1-4; D is uncertain. V lost 3 bases, J lost 3 bases, and 17 bases lay in between. The length of the CDR3 is 17 residues. Germline V gene lookup returns CDR1 SEHNR and CDR2 FQNEAQ (reference sequence). The DNA for the CDR3 is TGTGCCAGCAGCTTTCGGGCAGGCCTGGCGGCTAATGAAAAACTGTTTTTT. Protein sequence: CASSFRAGLAANEKLFF. Combining the CDR3 with reference TRBV7-9 and TRBJ1-4 gives the whole variable domain DTGVSQNPRHKITKRGQNVTFRCDPISEHNRLYWYRQTLGQGPEFLTYFQNEAQLEKSRLLSDRFSAERPKGSFSTLEIQRTEQGDSAMYLCASSFRAGLAANEKLFFGSGTQLSVL.

The chain links TRBV3-1 to TRBJ2-5, with 9 bases lining up with TRBD1. The end of the DNA aligns better with TRBJ2-7, so the J call may be wrong. The CDR3 sequence is 14 residues long. In germline, CDR1 is LGHDT, CDR2 YNNKEL (reference sequence). The CDR3 DNA follows: TGTGCCAGCAGCCCCAGGGACAGGGAGTACGAGCAGTACTTC. Residues: CASSPRDREYEQYF.

The chain has TRBV20-1 and TRBJ1-5; D not resolved. The CDR3 is 12 amino acids. V was trimmed by 1 base and J by 4 bases, leaving 5 bases between them. The germline V gene encodes CDR1 DFQATT and CDR2 SNEGSKA (reference sequence). In nucleotides, the CDR3 is TGCAGTGCTAGAGCCGGGAATCAGCCCCAGCATTTT. Translating gives CSARAGNQPQHF.

V usage is TRBV10-3 and J usage is TRBJ2-1, with 7 bases matching TRBD1. This CDR3 comprises 15 residues. V lost 8 bases to trimming and J lost 2 bases; unmatched junction nucleotides: 9. Germline assignment: CDR1 ENHRY and CDR2 SYGVKD. The CDR3 nucleotides are TGTGCCATCGGCTCCGGGACAGACCCCTACAATGAGCAGTTCTTC. Its protein is CAIGSGTDPYNEQFF.

The gene calls are TRBV7-9 and TRBJ1-5, with 12 bases lining up with TRBD1. The germline gives CDR1 SEHNR, CDR2 FQNEAQ (reference sequence). The CDR3 consists of 19 residues. Losses at the gene ends were 6 bases for V and 2 bases for J; bases not matched to a gene: 14. CDR3 sequence: CASSPGGTGGPNGNQPQHF. DNA of the CDR3: TGTGCCAGCAGTCCCGGCGGGACAGGGGGCCCCAACGGCAATCAGCCCCAGCATTTT.

The chain carries TRBV15 and TRBJ2-5, with 8 bases identical to TRBD2. The length of the CDR3 is 17 residues. V shed 0 bases and J 2 bases; nucleotides not matched to a gene: 8. Germline-derived CDR1 and CDR2 are LNHNV and YYDKDF (reference sequence). The CDR3 region has the DNA TGTGCCACCAGCAGAGATAGGGAAAGCGGGAGTCAAGAGACCCAGTACTTC. Protein: CATSRDRESGSQETQYF.

There are a few counts of this clonotype. V and J are TRBV10-3 and TRBJ2-1; TRBD1 or TRBD2 may be the D gene (8 bases each). Trimming removed 0 bases at V and 7 bases at J, with 22 bases between. CDR3 length: 18 amino acids. Germline values: CDR1 ENHRY, CDR2 SYGVKD. In nucleotides, the CDR3 is TGTGCCATCAGTGAGTCGCTAAGCGGGGGCCACAGGGGGAATGAGCAGTTCTTC. The encoded protein is CAISESLSGGHRGNEQFF.

This clonotype has just a few counts. The chain employs TRBV9 and TRBJ2-4; D not resolved. CDR3 length: 15 residues. Trimming took 0 bases from V and 2 from J, leaving 9 bases between them. In germline, CDR1 is SGDLS, CDR2 YYNGEE. CDR3: CASSVGAGSKNIQYF. CDR3 sequence (DNA): TGTGCCAGCAGCGTAGGGGCAGGATCCAAAAACATTCAGTACTTC.

This chain joins TRBV10-3 and TRBJ2-7, with D maybe TRBD1 (6 bases). Trimming took 4 bases from V and 5 from J, leaving 15 bases between them. CDR3 length: 14 residues. Per the germline V gene, CDR1 is ENHRY and CDR2 is SYGVKD. The CDR3 DNA reads TGTGCCATCAGTGCCGCGACAGGAGCCAACGAGCAGTACTTC. This sequence encodes CAISAATGANEQYF.